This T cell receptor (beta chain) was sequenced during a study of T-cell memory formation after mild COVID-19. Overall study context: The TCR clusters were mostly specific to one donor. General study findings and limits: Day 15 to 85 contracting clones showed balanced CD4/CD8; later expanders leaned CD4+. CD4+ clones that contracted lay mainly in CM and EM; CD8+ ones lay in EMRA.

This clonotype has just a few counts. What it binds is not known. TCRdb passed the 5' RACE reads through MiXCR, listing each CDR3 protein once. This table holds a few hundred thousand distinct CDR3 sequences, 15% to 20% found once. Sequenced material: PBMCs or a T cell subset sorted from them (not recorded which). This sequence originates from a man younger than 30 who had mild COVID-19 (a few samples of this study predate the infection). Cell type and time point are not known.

The CDR3 sequence: CASSLSDSGNTEAFF. CDR3 sequence (DNA): TGTGCCAGCAGTTTATCTGACTCAGGAAACACTGAAGCTTTCTTT. The genes are TRBV27 and TRBJ1-1; D unclear. The length of the CDR3 is 15 residues. Trimming took 0 bases from V and 2 from J, leaving 10 bases between them. Germline V gene data show CDR1 as MNHEY and CDR2 as SMNVEV (reference sequence).